The 8 T cell receptor beta chains below all came from one sample that was sequenced in a study of blood T cell repertoires in COVID-19 (dated by TCRdb to the early 2020s). The library came from the immunoSEQ multiplex PCR assay. The clones in this table, taken by TCRdb from immuneACCESS, are in-frame only. Not every clone is retained; where verified, under half of the shortfall comes from an unresolved V gene, and the cause of the rest is unknown. The sample has fewer than 200,000 clones on record, just under 90% of them singletons. The ten biggest clones cover 12% of the sample. Sequencing used peripheral blood. Every receptor here comes from a woman between 65 and 79 years old with COVID-19, enrolled during active disease.

The chain joins TRBV19 to TRBJ1-2; TRBD1 matches at 7 bases. Germline assignment: CDR1 LNHDA and CDR2 SQIVND (reference sequence). Unmatched junction bases numbered 5, after V lost 4 bases and J lost 6 bases. The CDR3 has 13 amino acids. The chain's CDR3 is CASSSTGDHGYTF. The DNA for the CDR3 is TGTGCCAGTAGTAGTACAGGGGATCATGGCTACACCTTC.

V usage is TRBV9 and J usage is TRBJ1-1; D may be TRBD1 (5 bases). The length of the CDR3 is 13 residues. Germline-derived CDR1 and CDR2 are SGDLS and YYNGEE. The V end lost 0 bases, the J end lost 10 bases, and 13 bases lay between the germline ends. CDR3 coding DNA: TGTGCCAGCAGCGTAGTCCAGGAGGGGCCAGCTTTCTTT. Its protein product is CASSVVQEGPAFF.

V and J are TRBV3-1 (or the pseudogene TRBV3-2) and TRBJ2-7; TRBD1 matches 9 bases. The V segment lost 4 bases and the J segment 6 bases; nucleotides outside the gene matches: 7. The CDR3 has 14 residues. Germline assignment: CDR1 LGHDT and CDR2 YNNKEL (reference sequence). As DNA, the CDR3 is TGTGCCAGCAGCCCCTTAACAGGGGGCGGCGAGCAGTACTTC. The encoded protein is CASSPLTGGGEQYF.

This chain uses TRBV19 with TRBJ2-5; 7 bases align to TRBD1. CDR3 length: 16 residues. The germline gives CDR1 LNHDA, CDR2 SQIVND (reference sequence). Unmatched junction bases numbered 9, after V lost 1 base and J lost 4 bases. The CDR3 sequence is CASSIGDDRVGETQYF. The CDR3 coding sequence is TGTGCCAGTAGTATAGGGGATGACAGGGTTGGAGAGACCCAGTACTTC. Filled out from reference TRBV19 and TRBJ2-5, the complete variable domain reads DGGITQSPKYLFRKEGQNVTLSCEQNLNHDAMYWYRQDPGQGLRLIYYSQIVNDFQKGDIAEGYSVSREKKESFPLTVTSAQKNPTAFYLCASSIGDDRVGETQYFGPGTRLLVL.

The V and J genes are TRBV5-1 and TRBJ1-5, with 11 bases aligning to TRBD1. The trim removed 3 bases at V and 7 bases at J, leaving 9 bases unmatched. There are 16 residues in the CDR3. Looked up from germline, CDR1 is SGHRS and CDR2 is YFSETQ. The CDR3 reads CASSSGTGGAGQPQHF. CDR3 in DNA: TGCGCCAGCAGCTCCGGGACAGGGGGAGCCGGACAGCCCCAGCATTTT. Combining the CDR3 with reference TRBV5-1 and TRBJ1-5 gives the whole variable domain KAGVTQTPRYLIKTRGQQVTLSCSPISGHRSVSWYQQTPGQGLQFLFEYFSETQRNKGNFPGRFSGRQFSNSRSEMNVSTLELGDSALYLCASSSGTGGAGQPQHFGDGTRLSIL.

V and J are TRBV28 and TRBJ2-7; 10 nucleotides align to TRBD2. Per germline, CDR1 MDHEN and CDR2 SYDVKM. The trim removed 6 bases at V and 2 bases at J, leaving 7 bases unmatched. The CDR3 is 15 residues long. The chain's CDR3 is CASRTPSGGAYEQYF. For the CDR3, the DNA is TGTGCCAGCAGGACCCCTAGCGGGGGAGCCTACGAGCAGTACTTC.

The gene calls are TRBV30 and TRBJ1-5; 7 nucleotides agree with TRBD1. Trimming cost V 3 bases and J 7 bases; bases outside gene matches: 6. Per the germline V gene, CDR1 is GTSNPN and CDR2 is SVGIG (reference sequence). This CDR3 spans 13 amino acids. In nucleotides, the CDR3 is TGTGCCTGGAGCCCGACAGGGATCCAGCCCCAGCATTTT. It is translated as CAWSPTGIQPQHF.

This chain links TRBV30 with TRBJ1-4; 11 bases are a match to TRBD1. CDR1 and CDR2 (germline): GTSNPN, SVGIG (reference sequence). The CDR3 has 14 amino acids. The junction had 5 bases not matched to a gene; V was cut back by 3 bases and J by 8 bases. The CDR3 spells CAWRRTGGGEKLFF. The CDR3 region has the DNA TGTGCCTGGAGGAGGACAGGGGGCGGGGAAAAACTGTTTTTT.